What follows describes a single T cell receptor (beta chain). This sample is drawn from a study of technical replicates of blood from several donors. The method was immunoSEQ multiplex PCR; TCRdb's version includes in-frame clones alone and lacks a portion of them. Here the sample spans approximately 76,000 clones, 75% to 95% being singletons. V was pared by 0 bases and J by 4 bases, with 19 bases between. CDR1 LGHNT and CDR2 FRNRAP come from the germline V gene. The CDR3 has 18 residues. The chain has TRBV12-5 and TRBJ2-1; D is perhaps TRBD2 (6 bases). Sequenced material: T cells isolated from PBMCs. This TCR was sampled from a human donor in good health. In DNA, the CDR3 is TGTGCTAGTGGTTTGGTACTTGGAGGGGCAAGGTCTTACAATGAGCAGTTCTTC. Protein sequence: CASGLVLGGARSYNEQFF.